Listed below are T cell receptor beta chains from one sample, sequenced in a study of blood T cell repertoires in COVID-19. Clones were read by immunoSEQ multiplex PCR, and TCRdb kept only the in-frame ones, dropping some. The table lists tens of thousands of clones, about 89% of them singletons. The material sequenced was peripheral blood. Every receptor here comes from a man between 65 and 79 years old with active COVID-19. Each CDR3 is given with its conserved first and last residue.

V	J	length	CDR3
TRBV3-1/TRBV3-2	TRBJ2-1	17	CASSQDRASGTGNEQFF
TRBV7-6	TRBJ2-1	17	CASSLEVSGSSYNEQFF
TRBV5-5	TRBJ1-3	13	CASSLAMGNTIYF
TRBV7-8	TRBJ1-4	15	CASSLAGGINEKLFF
TRBV20-1	TRBJ2-5	10	CSAWTGAQYF
TRBV7-9	TRBJ2-3	13	CASSPREADTQYF
TRBV7-2	TRBJ1-1	15	CASSPAAGRNTEAFF
TRBV6-5	TRBJ1-4	15	CASSDTGGRGEKLFF
TRBV11-2	TRBJ2-7	13	CASSLRGAGEQYF
TRBV19	TRBJ2-1	16	CASSTARDRGYNEQFF
TRBV3-1/TRBV3-2	TRBJ1-2	13	CASSRDRAYGYTF
TRBV9	TRBJ2-3	15	CASSVRGNGADTQYF
TRBV28	TRBJ2-7	14	CASSFLGGLREQYF
TRBV5-5	TRBJ1-5	18	CASSPGTGYGFSNQPQHF
TRBV5-6	TRBJ2-7	14	CASSRTGGKNEQYF
TRBV27	TRBJ2-7	15	CASSLKGQGGYEQYF
TRBV4-1	TRBJ2-7	16	CASSLQRGGRTYEQYF
TRBV19	TRBJ2-1	10	CASSRDEQFF
TRBV9	TRBJ1-1	14	CASSVDPLNTEAFF
TRBV11-2	TRBJ1-1	13	CASSPQQGAEAFF
TRBV7-2	TRBJ1-3	13	CASSFGPGNTIYF
TRBV5-1	TRBJ2-1	17	CASSTLRTSGRDNEQFF
TRBV11-2	TRBJ2-3	16	CASSPTGLAGTDTQYF
TRBV7-2	TRBJ1-6	14	CASSLGTGNSPLHF
TRBV2	TRBJ1-3	14	CASSLGQGPDTIYF
TRBV6-5	TRBJ1-3	14	CASSRQGLGNTIYF
TRBV7-2	TRBJ2-3	15	CASSLASGRSDTQYF
TRBV6-5	TRBJ2-7	13	CASSSVYSYEQYF
TRBV11-2	TRBJ1-2	13	CASSWGVSYGYTF
TRBV19	TRBJ2-2	17	CASSILIRQGMDGELFF
TRBV12-3/TRBV12-4	TRBJ1-2	13	CASSMGTADGYTF
TRBV5-6	TRBJ2-7	16	CASSPGSGAPAYEQYF
TRBV3-1/TRBV3-2	TRBJ2-7	13	CASSPRGGYEQYF
TRBV7-2	TRBJ1-1	14	CASSIPGTGYEAFF
TRBV29-1	TRBJ2-1	13	CSVGQQGFGEQFF
TRBV9	TRBJ2-3	16	CASSVVPSGATDTQYF
TRBV5-1	TRBJ2-1	16	CASSPSGQGAAREQFF
TRBV5-1	TRBJ2-2	16	CASSTSGSPVVGELFF
TRBV15	TRBJ2-1	14	CATSRRQRGNEQFF
TRBV24-1	TRBJ1-5	13	CATSGQGWQPQHF
TRBV23-1	TRBJ2-5	11	CASSQSRAQYF
TRBV5-5	TRBJ2-1	14	CASRSGGPNNEQFF
TRBV2	TRBJ2-3	14	CASKDSASTDTQYF
TRBV5-5	TRBJ1-2	15	CASSPPEGLVGGYTF